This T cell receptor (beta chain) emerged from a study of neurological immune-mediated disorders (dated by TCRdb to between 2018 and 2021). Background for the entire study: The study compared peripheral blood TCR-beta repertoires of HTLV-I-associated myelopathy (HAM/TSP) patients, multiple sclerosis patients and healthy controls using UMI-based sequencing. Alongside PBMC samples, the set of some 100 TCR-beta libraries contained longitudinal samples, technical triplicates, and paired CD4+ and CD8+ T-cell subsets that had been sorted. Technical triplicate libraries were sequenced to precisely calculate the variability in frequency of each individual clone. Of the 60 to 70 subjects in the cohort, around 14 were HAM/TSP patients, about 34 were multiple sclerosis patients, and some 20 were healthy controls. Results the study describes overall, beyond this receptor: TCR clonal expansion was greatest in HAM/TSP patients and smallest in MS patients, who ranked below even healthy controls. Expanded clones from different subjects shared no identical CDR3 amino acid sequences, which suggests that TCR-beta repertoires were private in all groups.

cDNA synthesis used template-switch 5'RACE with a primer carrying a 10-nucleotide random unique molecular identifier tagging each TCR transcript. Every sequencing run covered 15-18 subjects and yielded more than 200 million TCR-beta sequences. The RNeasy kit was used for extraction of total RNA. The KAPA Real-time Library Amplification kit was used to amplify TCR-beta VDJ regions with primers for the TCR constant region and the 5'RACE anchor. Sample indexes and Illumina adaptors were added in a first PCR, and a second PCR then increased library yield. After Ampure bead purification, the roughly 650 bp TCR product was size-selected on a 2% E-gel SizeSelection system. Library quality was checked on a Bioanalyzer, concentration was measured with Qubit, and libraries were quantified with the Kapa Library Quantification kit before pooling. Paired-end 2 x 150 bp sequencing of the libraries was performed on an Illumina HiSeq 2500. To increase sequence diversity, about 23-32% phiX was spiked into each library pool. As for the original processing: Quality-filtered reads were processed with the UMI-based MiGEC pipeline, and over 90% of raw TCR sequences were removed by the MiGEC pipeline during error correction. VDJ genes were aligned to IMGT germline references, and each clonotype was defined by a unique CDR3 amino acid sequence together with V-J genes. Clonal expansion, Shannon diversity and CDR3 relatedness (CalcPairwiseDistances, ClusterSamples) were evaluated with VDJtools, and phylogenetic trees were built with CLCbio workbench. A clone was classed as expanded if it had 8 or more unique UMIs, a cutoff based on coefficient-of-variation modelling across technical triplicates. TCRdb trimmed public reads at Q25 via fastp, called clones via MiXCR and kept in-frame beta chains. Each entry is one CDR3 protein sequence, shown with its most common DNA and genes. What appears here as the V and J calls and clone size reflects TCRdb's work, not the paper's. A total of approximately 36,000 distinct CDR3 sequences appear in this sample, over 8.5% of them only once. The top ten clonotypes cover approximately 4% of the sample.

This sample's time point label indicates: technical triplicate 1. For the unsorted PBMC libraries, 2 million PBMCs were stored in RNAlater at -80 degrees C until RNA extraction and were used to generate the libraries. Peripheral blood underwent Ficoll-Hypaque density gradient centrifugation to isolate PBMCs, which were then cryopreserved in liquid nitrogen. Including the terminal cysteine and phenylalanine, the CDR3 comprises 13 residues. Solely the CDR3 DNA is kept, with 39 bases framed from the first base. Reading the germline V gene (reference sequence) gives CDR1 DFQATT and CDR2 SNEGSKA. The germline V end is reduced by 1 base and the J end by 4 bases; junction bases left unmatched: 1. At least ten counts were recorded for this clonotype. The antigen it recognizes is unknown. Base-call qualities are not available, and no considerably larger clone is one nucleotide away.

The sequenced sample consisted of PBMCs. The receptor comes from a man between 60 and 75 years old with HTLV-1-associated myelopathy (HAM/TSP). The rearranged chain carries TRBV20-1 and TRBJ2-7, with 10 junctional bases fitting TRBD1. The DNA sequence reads TGCAGTGCTAGAGGGACAGGGGGTTACGAGCAGTACTTC. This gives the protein CSARGTGGYEQYF.